This T cell receptor beta chain was sequenced for a study of T cells in Graves' hyperthyroidism and ophthalmopathy. It was RNA transcripts that yielded the amplified TCR beta CDR3 regions. In the first-round RT-PCR of the TCR CDR3, the HTBI primer set was used. TCRdb reprocessed the multiplex PCR reads via MiXCR and lists one record per CDR3 protein. The data hold 300,000 to 450,000 distinct CDR3 sequences, with 15% observed a single time. This CDR3 has 17 amino acids. Trimming pared 1 base from V and 6 bases from J, leaving 20 bases between. Germline values: CDR1 SGHVS, CDR2 FQNEAQ. The PBMCs were taken from less than 11 ml of fresh peripheral blood.

The sequence derives from a woman younger than 45 with Graves' hyperthyroidism. The sequenced sample was blood. V is TRBV7-8 and J is TRBJ2-3, with a possible D match to TRBD2 (5 bases). DNA for the CDR3: TGTGCCAGCAGCTTAGTCGTTCCAGGAGGTTTGTCGGATACGCAGTATTTT. Amino acid sequence: CASSLVVPGGLSDTQYF.